This entry concerns a single T cell receptor beta chain. Its antigen remains unknown. This entry belongs to a study of OX40 agonist ivuxolimab in advanced cancers. Germline lookup yields CDR1 LNHDA and CDR2 SQIVND (reference sequence). The CDR3 sequence is 14 residues long. Trimming left V 0 bases short and J 4 bases short, with 9 bases between. The table came from immunoSEQ multiplex PCR; TCRdb's copy has only in-frame clones and leaves some out. Of 50,000 to 60,000 clones listed, about 85% are singletons. Findings and caveats of the study: The study observed clonal expansion of CD4+ and CD8+ blood T cells by week 6 at 0.1 to 3.0 mg/kg.

The V gene is TRBV19, the J gene TRBJ1-2; D not certain. This clonotype originated in an adult with an advanced solid tumor such as melanoma, head and neck, liver or kidney cancer. The sequenced sample was CD4+ or CD8+ T cells sorted from blood, obtained in a trial of the OX40 agonist ivuxolimab. The DNA of the CDR3 is TGTGCCAGTAGTATAGATGGGAGCGCCTATGGCTACACCTTC. Amino acids: CASSIDGSAYGYTF.